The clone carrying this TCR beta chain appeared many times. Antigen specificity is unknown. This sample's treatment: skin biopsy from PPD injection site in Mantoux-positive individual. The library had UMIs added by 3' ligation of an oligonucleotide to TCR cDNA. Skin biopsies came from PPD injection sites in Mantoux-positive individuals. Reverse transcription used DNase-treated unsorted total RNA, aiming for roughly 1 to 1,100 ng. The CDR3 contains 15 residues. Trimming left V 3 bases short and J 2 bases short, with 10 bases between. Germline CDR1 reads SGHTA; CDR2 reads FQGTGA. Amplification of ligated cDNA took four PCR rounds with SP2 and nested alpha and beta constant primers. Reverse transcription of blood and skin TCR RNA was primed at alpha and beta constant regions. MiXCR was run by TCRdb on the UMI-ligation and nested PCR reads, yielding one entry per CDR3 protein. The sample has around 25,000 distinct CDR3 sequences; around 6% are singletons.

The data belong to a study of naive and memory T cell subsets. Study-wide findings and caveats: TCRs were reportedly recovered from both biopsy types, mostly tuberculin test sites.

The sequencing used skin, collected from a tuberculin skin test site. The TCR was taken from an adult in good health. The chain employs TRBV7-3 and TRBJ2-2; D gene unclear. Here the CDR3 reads CASSLASRNTGELFF. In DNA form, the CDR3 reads TGTGCCAGCAGCTTGGCTAGTCGAAACACCGGGGAGCTGTTTTTT.